The 21 T cell receptor beta chains presented below share a single source sample, sequenced in a study of shared clonotypes between healthy human individuals. Libraries were prepared by immunoSEQ multiplex PCR; TCRdb keeps only in-frame clonotypes and omits some of them. The sample has hundreds of thousands of clones; about 76% are singletons. The sequencing sample was made of PBMCs. The source is a woman between 40 and 50 years old in good health. Some clones in this sample may be carry-over from other donors' samples.

This clone has just a few counts. The gene calls are TRBV30 and TRBJ1-5; D gene unclear. With 1 base removed from V and 3 bases from J, the gap between germline ends came to 7 bases. Germline V gene sequence: CDR1 GTSNPN, CDR2 SVGIG (reference sequence). The CDR3 loop spans 13 amino acids. The CDR3 nucleotides are TGTGCCTGGAGTGACGGAAACAATCAGCCCCAGCATTTT. This sequence encodes CAWSDGNNQPQHF.

The J gene is TRBJ2-7, the V gene TRBV27; unclear D gene. The germline CDR1 and CDR2 sequences are MNHEY and SMNVEV (reference sequence). Trimming removed 7 bases at V and 2 bases at J, with 15 bases between. The length of the CDR3 is 14 residues. CDR3 coding DNA: TGTGCCAGCATGCGGTACTTCAGCCCCTACGAGCAGTACTTC. Translating it yields CASMRYFSPYEQYF.

The rearrangement uses TRBV27 and TRBJ1-5; perhaps TRBD1 as D (5 bases). Germline CDR1 and CDR2: MNHEY and SMNVEV (reference sequence). Trimming left V 5 bases short and J 7 bases short, with 12 bases between. The CDR3 has 13 amino acids. CDR3 in DNA: TGTGCCAGCAGTCCGCCCGGGGCCCAGCCCCAGCATTTT. Translating it yields CASSPPGAQPQHF.

This clone showed up just a few times. The gene calls are TRBV6-5 and TRBJ2-5; D remains ambiguous. The V end was cut by 0 bases, the J end by 4 bases, with 9 bases between. Per the germline V gene, CDR1 is MNHEY and CDR2 is SVGAGI. CDR3 length: 14 residues. The CDR3 is CASSYSGRGETQYF. DNA of the CDR3: TGTGCCAGCAGTTACTCGGGTCGTGGAGAGACCCAGTACTTC.

The chain has TRBV28 and TRBJ1-2; 9 nucleotides line up with TRBD1. This CDR3 comprises 14 residues. V was pared by 5 bases and J by 7 bases, with 8 bases of the junction left unmatched. CDR1 is MDHEN, CDR2 SYDVKM, per germline. The CDR3 protein is CASSPAGTGFGYTF. The CDR3 coding sequence is TGTGCCAGCAGTCCCGCGGGGACAGGGTTTGGCTACACCTTC.

The chain couples TRBV15 to TRBJ2-5; D gene uncertain. This CDR3 contains 12 residues. CDR1 LNHNV and CDR2 YYDKDF come from the germline V gene (reference sequence). Between the trimmed V and J ends, which lost 5 bases and 5 bases, there was a span of 9 bases. The CDR3, as DNA: TGTGCCACCAGCGGGAATTGGGAGACCCAGTACTTC. Translating gives CATSGNWETQYF.

The rearrangement uses TRBV5-5 and TRBJ2-7; 8 bases are shared with TRBD2. The CDR3 contains 14 residues. The germline V gene encodes CDR1 SGHKS and CDR2 YYEKEE (reference sequence). J lost 3 bases, V lost 4 bases, and 6 bases had no gene match. In DNA form, the CDR3 reads TGTGCCAGCAGCACCGGGACTAGTGTCTACGAGCAGTACTTC. Translating it yields CASSTGTSVYEQYF. The full variable domain, in which reference TRBV5-5 and TRBJ2-7 provide the parts outside the CDR3, is DAGVTQSPTHLIKTRGQQVTLRCSPISGHKSVSWYQQVLGQGPQFIFQYYEKEERGRGNFPDRFSARQFPNYSSELNVNALLLGDSALYLCASSTGTSVYEQYFGPGTRLTVT.

This rearrangement joins TRBV5-6 to TRBJ2-3; D remains ambiguous. The CDR3 runs 15 residues. V lost 3 bases, J lost 4 bases, and 15 bases lay in between. The V gene's germline CDR1 is SGHDT and CDR2 YYEEEE. CDR3 protein: CASSWTHSRADTQYF. CDR3 nucleotide sequence: TGTGCCAGCAGCTGGACCCATAGTCGGGCAGATACGCAGTATTTT.

The chain links TRBV4-1 to TRBJ2-7; 8 nucleotides align to TRBD2. The junction had 8 bases not matched to a gene; V was cut back by 0 bases and J by 1 base. This CDR3 has 17 residues. Germline values: CDR1 MGHRA, CDR2 YSYEKL. CDR3 sequence (DNA): TGCGCCAGCAGCCAAGATTGGGCGGGGGGACTTTCCTACGAGCAGTACTTC. Translated, it gives CASSQDWAGGLSYEQYF.

The chain employs TRBV27 and TRBJ2-1, with D unresolved. Trimming cost V 6 bases and J 8 bases, with 8 bases left between them. Germline-derived CDR1 and CDR2 are MNHEY and SMNVEV (reference sequence). The length of the CDR3 is 11 residues. The CDR3: CASSLYHEQFF. CDR3 bases: TGTGCCAGCAGCTTGTATCATGAGCAGTTCTTC.

This clone was detected only a few times. The chain recombines TRBV4-1 with TRBJ2-1, with a weak D call TRBD2 (6 bases). This CDR3 spans 14 amino acids. Germline CDR1 reads MGHRA; CDR2 reads YSYEKL. V was clipped by 4 bases and J by 10 bases, with 17 bases between them. The CDR3 DNA sequence: TGCGCCAGCAGCCTGGGACTTCGGGCGCCGGAGCAGTTCTTC. Translated: CASSLGLRAPEQFF.

The V gene is TRBV5-4, the J gene TRBJ2-7, with 8 nucleotides matching TRBD2. The CDR3 covers 13 residues. Germline trimming cut 4 bases from V and 7 bases from J; bases unmatched to any gene: 7. The germline CDR1 and CDR2 sequences are SGHNT and YYREEE (reference sequence). The CDR3 DNA reads as TGTGCCAGCAGCCCGGATCAGCGGGAGGAGCAGTACTTC. It codes for CASSPDQREEQYF.

This clone turned up a few times. V usage is TRBV6-6 and J usage is TRBJ1-2; D remains unclear. V was trimmed by 5 bases and J by 5 bases, leaving 12 bases between them. This CDR3 contains 13 residues. Germline V gene lookup returns CDR1 MNHNY and CDR2 SVGAGI (reference sequence). The CDR3 region is CASSNDGMYGYTF. CDR3 DNA: TGTGCCAGCAGTAACGACGGAATGTATGGCTACACCTTC.

This clone was seen just once. This chain links TRBV7-9 with TRBJ2-5; D possibly corresponds to TRBD2 (6 bases). V gave up 2 bases and J gave up 2 bases, with 9 bases separating them. CDR3 length: 14 amino acids. The germline V gene has CDR1 SEHNR and CDR2 FQNEAQ (reference sequence). CDR3 coding DNA: TGTGCCAGCAGCTTAACCGGGGGTCAAGAGACCCAGTACTTC. It specifies CASSLTGGQETQYF.

This clone has a single count. The chain joins TRBV5-1 to TRBJ1-1, with TRBD1 as a possible D gene (6 bases). The CDR3 has 16 amino acids. Germline values: CDR1 SGHRS, CDR2 YFSETQ. V dropped 0 bases and J dropped 7 bases, with 19 bases sitting between them. CDR3 nucleotides: TGCGCCAGCAGCTTGGAAGGTCTCGGGGGGCAGGGTGAAGCTTTCTTT. Its translation: CASSLEGLGGQGEAFF. Full variable domain (missing parts from reference TRBV5-1 and TRBJ1-1): KAGVTQTPRYLIKTRGQQVTLSCSPISGHRSVSWYQQTPGQGLQFLFEYFSETQRNKGNFPGRFSGRQFSNSRSEMNVSTLELGDSALYLCASSLEGLGGQGEAFFGQGTRLTVV.

The chain uses TRBV11-2 and TRBJ1-4, with D hard to call. Trimming left V 5 bases short and J 5 bases short, with 9 bases between. The CDR3 runs 13 residues. CDR1 and CDR2 (germline): SGHAT, FQNNGV. The CDR3 sequence is CASSPSSNEKLFF. The CDR3 bases are TGTGCCAGCAGCCCGTCGTCGAATGAAAAACTGTTTTTT.

This rearrangement joins TRBV10-2 to TRBJ2-7; 8 bases line up with TRBD2. The CDR3 extends over 14 amino acids. CDR1 and CDR2 (germline): WSHSY, SAAADI. V lost 6 bases and J lost 2; bases outside the gene matches: 6. The CDR3 sequence is CASRTGRGPYEQYF. CDR3 sequence (DNA): TGCGCCAGCAGAACCGGGAGGGGTCCCTACGAGCAGTACTTC.

The genes are TRBV19 and TRBJ1-1; D not certain. CDR3 length: 15 amino acids. CDR1 is LNHDA and CDR2 is SQIVND in the germline V gene (reference sequence). V dropped 2 bases and J dropped 0 bases, with 10 bases sitting between them. CDR3 DNA: TGTGCCAGTAGTATAATCACGGGAGTGAACACTGAAGCTTTCTTT. Protein product: CASSIITGVNTEAFF.

The chain is built from TRBV28 and TRBJ1-4; 8 bases fit TRBD1. V shed 0 bases and J 12 bases; nucleotides not matched to a gene: 6. Germline-derived CDR1 and CDR2 are MDHEN and SYDVKM. The CDR3 is 14 amino acids. CDR3 nucleotide sequence: TGTGCCAGCAGTTTATGGGACAGGGAAGGACAACTGTTTTTT. As protein: CASSLWDREGQLFF.

This chain connects TRBV19 to TRBJ2-2; D not resolved. Trimming pared 0 bases from V and 13 bases from J, leaving 15 bases between. The CDR3 spans 14 residues. Germline loops: CDR1 LNHDA, CDR2 SQIVND (reference sequence). CDR3 loop: CASSIEVGKRWLFF. The CDR3 coding sequence is TGTGCCAGTAGTATAGAAGTGGGGAAGCGCTGGCTGTTTTTT.

The chain couples TRBV6-4 to TRBJ2-2; no definite D call. The germline V and J ends were trimmed by 0 bases and 3 bases, with 8 bases remaining between them. Germline-derived CDR1 and CDR2 are MRHNA and SNTAGT. This CDR3 has 15 amino acids. CDR3 DNA: TGTGCCAGCAGTGACTCGGGCCTAGACACCGGGGAGCTGTTTTTT. It is translated as CASSDSGLDTGELFF.